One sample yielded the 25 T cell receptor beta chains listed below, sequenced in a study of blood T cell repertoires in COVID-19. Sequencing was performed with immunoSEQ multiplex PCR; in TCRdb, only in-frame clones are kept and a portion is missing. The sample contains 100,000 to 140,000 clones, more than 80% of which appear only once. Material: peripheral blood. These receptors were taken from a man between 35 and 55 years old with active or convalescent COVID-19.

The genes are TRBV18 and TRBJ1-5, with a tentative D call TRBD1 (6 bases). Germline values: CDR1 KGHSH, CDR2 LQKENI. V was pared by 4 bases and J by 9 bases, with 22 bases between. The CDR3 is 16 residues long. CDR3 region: CASSQQGSTVFRPQHF. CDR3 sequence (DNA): TGTGCCAGCTCACAGCAGGGGAGTACTGTCTTTCGGCCCCAGCATTTT.

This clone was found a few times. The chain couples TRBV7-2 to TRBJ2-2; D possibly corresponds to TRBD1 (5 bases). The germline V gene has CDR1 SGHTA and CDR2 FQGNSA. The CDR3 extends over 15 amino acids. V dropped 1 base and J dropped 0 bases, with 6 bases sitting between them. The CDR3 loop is CASSLGQPNTGELFF. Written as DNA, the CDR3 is TGTGCCAGCAGCTTAGGACAGCCGAACACCGGGGAGCTGTTTTTT.

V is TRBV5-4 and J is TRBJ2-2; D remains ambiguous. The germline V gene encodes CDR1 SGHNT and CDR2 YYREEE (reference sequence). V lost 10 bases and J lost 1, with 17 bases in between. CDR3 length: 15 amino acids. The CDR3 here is CAVSDPPGNTGELFF. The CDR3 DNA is TGTGCCGTCAGCGATCCCCCGGGGAACACCGGGGAGCTGTTTTTT.

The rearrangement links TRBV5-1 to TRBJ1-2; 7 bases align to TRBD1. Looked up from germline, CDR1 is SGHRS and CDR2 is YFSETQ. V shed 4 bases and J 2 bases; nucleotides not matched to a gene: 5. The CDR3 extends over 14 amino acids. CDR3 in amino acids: CASSDQTGNYGYTF. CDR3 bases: TGCGCCAGCAGCGATCAGACAGGGAACTATGGCTACACCTTC.

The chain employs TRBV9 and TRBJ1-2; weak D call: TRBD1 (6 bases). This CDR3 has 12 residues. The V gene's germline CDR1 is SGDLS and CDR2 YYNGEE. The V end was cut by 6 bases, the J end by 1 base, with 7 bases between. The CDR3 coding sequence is TGTGCCAGCAACAGGGATAACTATGGCTACACCTTC. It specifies CASNRDNYGYTF.

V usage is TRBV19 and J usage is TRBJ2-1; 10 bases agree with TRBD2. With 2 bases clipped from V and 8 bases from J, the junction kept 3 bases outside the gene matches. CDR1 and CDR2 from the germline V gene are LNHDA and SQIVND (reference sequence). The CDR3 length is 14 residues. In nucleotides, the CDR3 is TGTGCCAGTAGTATACTAGCGGGAGCTCATGAGCAGTTCTTC. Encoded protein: CASSILAGAHEQFF.

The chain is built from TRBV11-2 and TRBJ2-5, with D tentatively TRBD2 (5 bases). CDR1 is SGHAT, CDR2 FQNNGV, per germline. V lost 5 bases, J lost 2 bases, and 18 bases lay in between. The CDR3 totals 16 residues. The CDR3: CASSQLEGIYQETQYF. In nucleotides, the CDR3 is TGTGCCAGCAGCCAACTAGAGGGAATATATCAAGAGACCCAGTACTTC.

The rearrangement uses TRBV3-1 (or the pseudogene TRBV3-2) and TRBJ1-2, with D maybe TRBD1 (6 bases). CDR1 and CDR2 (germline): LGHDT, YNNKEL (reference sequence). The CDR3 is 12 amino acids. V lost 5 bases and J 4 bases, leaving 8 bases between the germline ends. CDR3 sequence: CASSGQFYGYTF. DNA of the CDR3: TGTGCCAGCAGCGGACAGTTCTATGGCTACACCTTC.

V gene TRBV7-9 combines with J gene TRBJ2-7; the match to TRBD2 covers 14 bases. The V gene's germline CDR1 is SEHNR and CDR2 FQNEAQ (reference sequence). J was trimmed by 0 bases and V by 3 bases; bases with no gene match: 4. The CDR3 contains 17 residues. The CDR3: CASSLGLAGAGSYEQYF. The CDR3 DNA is TGTGCCAGCAGCTTGGGACTAGCGGGAGCCGGCTCCTACGAGCAGTACTTC.

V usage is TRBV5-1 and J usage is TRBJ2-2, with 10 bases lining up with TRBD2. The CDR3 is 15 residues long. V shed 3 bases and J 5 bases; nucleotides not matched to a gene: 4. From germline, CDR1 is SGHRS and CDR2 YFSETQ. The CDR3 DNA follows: TGCGCCAGCAGCTCGGCTAGCGGGAGAACCGGGGAGCTGTTTTTT. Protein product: CASSSASGRTGELFF.

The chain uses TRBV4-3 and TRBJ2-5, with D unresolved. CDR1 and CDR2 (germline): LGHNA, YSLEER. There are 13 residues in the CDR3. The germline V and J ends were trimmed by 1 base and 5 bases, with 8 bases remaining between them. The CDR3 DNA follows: TGCGCCAGCAGCCAAGGGCCCTCCGAGACCCAGTACTTC. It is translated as CASSQGPSETQYF.

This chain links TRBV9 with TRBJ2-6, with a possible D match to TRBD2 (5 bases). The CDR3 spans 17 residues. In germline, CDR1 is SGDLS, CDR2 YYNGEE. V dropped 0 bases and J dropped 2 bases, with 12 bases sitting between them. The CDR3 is CASSVDLDWAGANVLTF. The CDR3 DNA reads TGTGCCAGCAGCGTAGATCTGGACTGGGCTGGGGCCAACGTCCTGACTTTC.

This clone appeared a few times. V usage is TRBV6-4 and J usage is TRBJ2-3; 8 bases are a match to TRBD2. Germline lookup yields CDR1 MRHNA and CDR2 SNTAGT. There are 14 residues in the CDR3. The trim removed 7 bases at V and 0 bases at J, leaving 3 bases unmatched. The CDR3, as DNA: TGTGCCAGCAAACTAGCGGAGAGCACAGATACGCAGTATTTT. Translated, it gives CASKLAESTDTQYF.

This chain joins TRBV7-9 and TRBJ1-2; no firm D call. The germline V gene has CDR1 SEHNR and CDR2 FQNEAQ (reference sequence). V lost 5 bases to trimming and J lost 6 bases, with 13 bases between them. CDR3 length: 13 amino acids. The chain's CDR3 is CASSTSEGNGYTF. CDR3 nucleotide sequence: TGTGCCAGCAGCACTTCCGAGGGCAATGGCTACACCTTC.

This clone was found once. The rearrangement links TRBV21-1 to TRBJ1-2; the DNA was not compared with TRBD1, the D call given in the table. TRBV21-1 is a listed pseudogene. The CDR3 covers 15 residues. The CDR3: CASSKVRTGRNGYTF. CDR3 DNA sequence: TGTGCCAGCAGCAAAGTTCGGACAGGGAGGAATGGCTACACCTTC.

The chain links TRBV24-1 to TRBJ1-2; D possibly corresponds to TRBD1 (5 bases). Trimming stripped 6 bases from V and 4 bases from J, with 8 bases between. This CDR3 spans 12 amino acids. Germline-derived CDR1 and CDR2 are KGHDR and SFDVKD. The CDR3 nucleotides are TGTGCCACCAGTCGGGACTCCTATGGCTACACCTTC. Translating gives CATSRDSYGYTF.

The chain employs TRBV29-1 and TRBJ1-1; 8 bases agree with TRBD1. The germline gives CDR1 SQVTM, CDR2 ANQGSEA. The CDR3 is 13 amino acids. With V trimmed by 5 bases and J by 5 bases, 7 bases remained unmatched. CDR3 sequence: CSVSSQGGTEAFF. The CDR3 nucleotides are TGCAGCGTTTCCTCACAGGGGGGGACTGAAGCTTTCTTT.

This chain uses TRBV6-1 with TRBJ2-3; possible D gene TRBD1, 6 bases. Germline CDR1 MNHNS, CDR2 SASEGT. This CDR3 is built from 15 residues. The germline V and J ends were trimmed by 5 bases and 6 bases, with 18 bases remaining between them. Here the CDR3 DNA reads TGTGCCAGCAGTCACGGGACAAGGGGTCGGGATACGCAGTATTTT. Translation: CASSHGTRGRDTQYF.

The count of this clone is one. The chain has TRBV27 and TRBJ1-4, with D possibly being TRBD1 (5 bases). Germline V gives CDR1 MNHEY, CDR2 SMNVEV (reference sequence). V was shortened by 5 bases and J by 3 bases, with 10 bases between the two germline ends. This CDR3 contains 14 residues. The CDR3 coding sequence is TGTGCCAGCAGTCCAGGGCTACCTAATGAAAAACTGTTTTTT. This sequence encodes CASSPGLPNEKLFF.

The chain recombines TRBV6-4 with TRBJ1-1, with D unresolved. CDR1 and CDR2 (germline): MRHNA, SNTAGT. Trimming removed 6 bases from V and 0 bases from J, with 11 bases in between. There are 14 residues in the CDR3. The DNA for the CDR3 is TGTGCCAGCAGGCGACAAGACATGAACACTGAAGCTTTCTTT. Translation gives CASRRQDMNTEAFF.

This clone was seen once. The CDR3 DNA reads TGTGCCACCAGCCCGGGACAGACCTACGAGCAGTACTTC. Translating gives CATSPGQTYEQYF. V gene TRBV24-1 combines with J gene TRBJ2-7; 7 bases map to TRBD1. V lost 7 bases to trimming and J lost 2 bases; unmatched junction nucleotides: 4. The CDR3 has 13 amino acids. Germline V gene sequence: CDR1 KGHDR, CDR2 SFDVKD.

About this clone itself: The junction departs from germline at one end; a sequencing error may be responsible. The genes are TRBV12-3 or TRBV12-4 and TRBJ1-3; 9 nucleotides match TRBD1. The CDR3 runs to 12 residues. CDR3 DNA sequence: TGTGCCAGCAGTCTCCCCACAGGGGGCCCGACCTTT. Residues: CASSLPTGGPTF.

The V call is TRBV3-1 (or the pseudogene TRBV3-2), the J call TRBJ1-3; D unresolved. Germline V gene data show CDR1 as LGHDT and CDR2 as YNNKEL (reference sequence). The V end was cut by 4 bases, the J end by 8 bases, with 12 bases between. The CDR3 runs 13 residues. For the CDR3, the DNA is TGTGCCAGCAGCCGCCACAGAGGGTACACCATATATTTT. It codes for CASSRHRGYTIYF.

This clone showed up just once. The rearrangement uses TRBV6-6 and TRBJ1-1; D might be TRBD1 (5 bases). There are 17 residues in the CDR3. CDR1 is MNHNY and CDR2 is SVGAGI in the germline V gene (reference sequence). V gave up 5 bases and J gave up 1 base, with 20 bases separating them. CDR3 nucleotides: TGTGCCAGCAGTCTACTATTCCTCAGGGAATCGAACACTGAAGCTTTCTTT. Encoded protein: CASSLLFLRESNTEAFF.

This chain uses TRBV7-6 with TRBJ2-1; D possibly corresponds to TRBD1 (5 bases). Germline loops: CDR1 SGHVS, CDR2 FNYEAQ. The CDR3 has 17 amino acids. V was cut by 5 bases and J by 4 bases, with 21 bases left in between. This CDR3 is CASSPRTKGSSYNEQFF. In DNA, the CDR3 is TGTGCCAGCAGCCCTCGGACGAAGGGGTCGTCATACAATGAGCAGTTCTTC.